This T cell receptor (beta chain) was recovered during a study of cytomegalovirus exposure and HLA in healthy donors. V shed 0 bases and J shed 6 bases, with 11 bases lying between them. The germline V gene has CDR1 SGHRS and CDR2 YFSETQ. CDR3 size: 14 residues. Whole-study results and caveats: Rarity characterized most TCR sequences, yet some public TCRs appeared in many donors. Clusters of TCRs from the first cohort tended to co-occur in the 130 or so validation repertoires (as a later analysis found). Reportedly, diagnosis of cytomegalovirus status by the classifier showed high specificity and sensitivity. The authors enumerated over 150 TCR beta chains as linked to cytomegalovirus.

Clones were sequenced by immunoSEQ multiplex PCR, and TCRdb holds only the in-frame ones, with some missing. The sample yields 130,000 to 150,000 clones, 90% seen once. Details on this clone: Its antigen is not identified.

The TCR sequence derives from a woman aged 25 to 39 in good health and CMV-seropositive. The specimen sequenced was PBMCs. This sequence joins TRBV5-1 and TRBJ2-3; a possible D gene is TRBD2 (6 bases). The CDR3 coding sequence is TGCGCCAGCAGCTTGGGTTATGGAGGGGATACGCAGTATTTT. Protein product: CASSLGYGGDTQYF.